This T cell receptor (beta chain) was retrieved from a study of yellow fever vaccine responses in identical twins. TCRdb analysed the RT-PCR reads with MiXCR anew, one entry per CDR3 protein. Of under 2,000 distinct CDR3 sequences in the sample, 88% were seen once. Comments on this clonotype: Its antigen is currently unknown.

Study-level points and caveats: Twins' vaccine T cell response reportedly seemed partly convergent, partly personalized.

The sequencing here drew on T cells from blood (PBMCs), unsorted or a sorted subset (not recorded which), taken before or after yellow fever vaccination (not recorded which). This clonotype originated in a woman between 18 and 29 years old who received the yellow fever vaccine.

CDR3 in DNA: TGTGCCAGCTCACGGGGGCCAGATACGCAGTATTTT. It codes for CASSRGPDTQYF. The chain employs TRBV18 and TRBJ2-3, with D perhaps TRBD1 (6 bases). Per germline, CDR1 KGHSH and CDR2 LQKENI. V was cut by 4 bases and J by 4 bases, with 6 bases left in between. This CDR3 contains 12 residues. Drawing the rest from reference TRBV18 and TRBJ2-3, the complete variable domain is NAGVMQNPRHLVRRRGQEARLRCSPMKGHSHVYWYRQLPEEGLKFMVYLQKENIIDESGMPKERFSAEFPKEGPSILRIQQVVRGDSAAYFCASSRGPDTQYFGPGTRLTVL.